Following are 13 T cell receptor beta chains from one sample sequenced in a study of T-cell reconstitution after alpha-beta-depleted transplantation in children. Construction of the TCRbeta library involved unique molecular identifiers. Using its own MiXCR run on the PCR reads, TCRdb lists one record per CDR3 protein. Of tens of thousands of distinct CDR3 sequences in the sample, approximately 9.2% were seen once. Sample: PBMCs, mostly from graft donor cells, taken 60 days after TCRalphabeta/CD19-depleted stem cell transplant. The receptors were sampled from a male patient under 10 years old who had a stem cell transplant for chronic granulomatous disease, so the T cells may come from the graft donor.

V and J are TRBV20-1 and TRBJ1-2; TRBD1 matches 8 bases. Trimming at V came to 6 bases and at J to 7 bases, leaving 16 bases not matched to a gene. The CDR3 runs 15 residues. The germline V gene has CDR1 DFQATT and CDR2 SNEGSKA (reference sequence). CDR3 DNA sequence: TGCAGTGCCCCCTTGCTCGGACAGGGTGTCTCTGGCTACACCTTC. Its translation is CSAPLLGQGVSGYTF.

This clonotype was detected ten times or more. The chain uses TRBV30 and TRBJ1-1; 7 bases fit TRBD1. Germline V gene lookup returns CDR1 GTSNPN and CDR2 SVGIG (reference sequence). The CDR3 is 12 amino acids. The CDR3 DNA sequence: TGTTGTTCAAGACAGGGAGGGCTTGAAGCTTTCTTT. This translates into CCSRQGGLEAFF.

The chain recombines TRBV5-5 with TRBJ2-5, with D maybe TRBD2 (5 bases). CDR3 length equals 14 residues. Germline values: CDR1 SGHKS, CDR2 YYEKEE (reference sequence). With 4 bases removed from V and 2 bases from J, the gap between germline ends came to 12 bases. CDR3 sequence: CASSPWTLQETQYF. In DNA, the CDR3 is TGTGCCAGCAGCCCGTGGACTTTACAAGAGACCCAGTACTTC.

Many counts were recorded for this clonotype. The CDR3 reads CASSVGGYQETQYF. The CDR3 nucleotides are TGTGCCAGCAGCGTAGGGGGGTACCAAGAGACCCAGTACTTC. The chain combines TRBV9 with TRBJ2-5, with D perhaps being TRBD1 or TRBD2 (5 bases each). CDR1 and CDR2 from the germline V gene are SGDLS and YYNGEE. The CDR3 contains 14 residues. V lost 0 bases and J lost 0, with 6 bases in between.

This clonotype was seen many times. V usage is TRBV6-1 and J usage is TRBJ2-1, with TRBD2 matching 15 bases. The ends lost 6 bases at V and 10 bases at J; junction bases unmatched: 7. The CDR3 is made up of 15 amino acids. Per germline, CDR1 MNHNS and CDR2 SASEGT. The CDR3 spells CASSRTSGRAREQFF. In DNA, the CDR3 is TGTGCCAGCAGCCGGACTAGCGGGAGGGCCAGAGAGCAGTTCTTC.

This clonotype was counted ten times or more. The chain recombines TRBV7-6 with TRBJ2-1, with a possible D match to TRBD2 (5 bases). The germline V and J ends were trimmed by 5 bases and 5 bases, with 19 bases remaining between them. Germline-derived CDR1 and CDR2 are SGHVS and FNYEAQ. The CDR3 is 16 residues long. The CDR3 DNA is TGTGCCAGCAGCCAAATACTAGTGCATGAAGACAATGAGCAGTTCTTC. Protein product: CASSQILVHEDNEQFF.

This clonotype was detected ten times or more. The rearrangement joins TRBV12-3 or TRBV12-4 to TRBJ2-5; perhaps TRBD1 as D (6 bases). CDR3 length equals 14 residues. Trimming cost V 5 bases and J 4 bases, with 14 bases left between them. The CDR3 loop is CASSEGWGRETQYF. In DNA form, the CDR3 reads TGTGCCAGCAGTGAGGGGTGGGGGCGAGAGACCCAGTACTTC.

A few counts support this clonotype. The V and J genes are TRBV4-1 and TRBJ1-5; D gene unclear. Between the trimmed V and J ends, which lost 1 base and 5 bases, there was a span of 12 bases. Germline V gene sequence: CDR1 MGHRA, CDR2 YSYEKL. This CDR3 comprises 15 residues. This chain's CDR3 is CASSQVSGGHQPQHF. Here the CDR3 DNA reads TGCGCCAGCAGCCAAGTATCGGGAGGCCATCAGCCCCAGCATTTT.

The J gene is TRBJ2-7, the V gene TRBV6-2 or TRBV6-3; D is undetermined. Between the trimmed V and J ends, which lost 6 bases and 0 bases, there was a span of 12 bases. This CDR3 region has 14 residues. Looked up from germline, CDR1 is MNHEY and CDR2 is SVGEGT. CDR3 in amino acids: CASRLWMSSYEQYF. Here the CDR3 DNA reads TGTGCCAGCAGATTATGGATGAGCTCCTACGAGCAGTACTTC.

The table lists this clonotype with a few counts. This chain connects TRBV12-3 or TRBV12-4 to TRBJ2-5; TRBD2 matches 13 bases. V shed 3 bases and J 2 bases; nucleotides not matched to a gene: 3. This CDR3 is built from 16 residues. The DNA for the CDR3 is TGTGCCAGCAGTTTTTGGGGACTAGCGGGACAAGAGACCCAGTACTTC. Translated: CASSFWGLAGQETQYF.

The V and J genes are TRBV4-1 and TRBJ1-1; TRBD1 aligns across 8 bases. J lost 1 base, V lost 1 base, and 5 bases had no gene match. CDR1 and CDR2 from the germline V gene are MGHRA and YSYEKL. The CDR3 totals 16 residues. This chain's CDR3 is CASSQVQGGKNTEAFF. The CDR3 DNA follows: TGCGCCAGCAGCCAAGTACAGGGGGGGAAGAACACTGAAGCTTTCTTT.

This clonotype occurred many times. The rearrangement links TRBV5-1 to TRBJ2-1; 8 nucleotides align to TRBD1. The CDR3 is 13 amino acids. The germline V gene has CDR1 SGHRS and CDR2 YFSETQ. After removal of 4 bases from V and 10 bases from J, the junction contained 7 bases not matched to a gene. This chain's CDR3 is CASSRDRGREQFF. The CDR3 DNA is TGCGCCAGCAGCCGCGACAGGGGACGAGAGCAGTTCTTC.

This clonotype occurred many times. This rearrangement joins TRBV7-2 to TRBJ2-5; no reliable D call. The CDR3 is 13 amino acids. Germline V CDR1 and CDR2: SGHTA, FQGNSA. Trimming removed 1 base from V and 4 bases from J, with 7 bases in between. This CDR3 reads CASSLVVGETQYF. CDR3 in DNA: TGTGCCAGCAGCTTAGTGGTAGGAGAGACCCAGTACTTC.